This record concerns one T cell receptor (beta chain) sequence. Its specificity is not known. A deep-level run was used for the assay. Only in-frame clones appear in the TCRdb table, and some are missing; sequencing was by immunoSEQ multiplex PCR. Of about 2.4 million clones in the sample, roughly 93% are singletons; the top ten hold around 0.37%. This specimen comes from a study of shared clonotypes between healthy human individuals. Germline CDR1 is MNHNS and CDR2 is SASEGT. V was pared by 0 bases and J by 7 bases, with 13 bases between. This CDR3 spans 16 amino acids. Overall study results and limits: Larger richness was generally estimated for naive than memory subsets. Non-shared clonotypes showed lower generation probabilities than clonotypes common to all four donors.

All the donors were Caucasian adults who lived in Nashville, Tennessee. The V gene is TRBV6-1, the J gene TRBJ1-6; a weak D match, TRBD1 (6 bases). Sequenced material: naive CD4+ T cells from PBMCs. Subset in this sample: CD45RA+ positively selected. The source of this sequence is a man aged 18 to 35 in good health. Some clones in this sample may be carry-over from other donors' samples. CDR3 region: CASSEAHRVVNSPLHF. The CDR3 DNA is TGTGCCAGCAGTGAAGCCCACAGGGTGGTAAATTCACCCCTCCACTTT.